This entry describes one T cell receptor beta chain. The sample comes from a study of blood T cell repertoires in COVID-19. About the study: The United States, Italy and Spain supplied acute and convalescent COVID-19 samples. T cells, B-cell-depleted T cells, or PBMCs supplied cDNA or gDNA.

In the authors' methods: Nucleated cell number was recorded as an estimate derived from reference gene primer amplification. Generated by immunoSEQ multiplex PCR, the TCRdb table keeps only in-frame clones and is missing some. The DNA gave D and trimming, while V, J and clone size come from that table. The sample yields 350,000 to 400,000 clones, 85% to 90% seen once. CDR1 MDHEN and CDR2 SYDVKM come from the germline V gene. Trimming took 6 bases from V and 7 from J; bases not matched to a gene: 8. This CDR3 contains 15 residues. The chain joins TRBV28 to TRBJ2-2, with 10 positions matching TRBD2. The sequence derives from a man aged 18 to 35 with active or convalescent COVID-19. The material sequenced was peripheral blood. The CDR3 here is CASRSLAGEVGELFF. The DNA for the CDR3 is TGTGCCAGCAGGTCTCTAGCGGGGGAGGTCGGGGAGCTGTTTTTT.